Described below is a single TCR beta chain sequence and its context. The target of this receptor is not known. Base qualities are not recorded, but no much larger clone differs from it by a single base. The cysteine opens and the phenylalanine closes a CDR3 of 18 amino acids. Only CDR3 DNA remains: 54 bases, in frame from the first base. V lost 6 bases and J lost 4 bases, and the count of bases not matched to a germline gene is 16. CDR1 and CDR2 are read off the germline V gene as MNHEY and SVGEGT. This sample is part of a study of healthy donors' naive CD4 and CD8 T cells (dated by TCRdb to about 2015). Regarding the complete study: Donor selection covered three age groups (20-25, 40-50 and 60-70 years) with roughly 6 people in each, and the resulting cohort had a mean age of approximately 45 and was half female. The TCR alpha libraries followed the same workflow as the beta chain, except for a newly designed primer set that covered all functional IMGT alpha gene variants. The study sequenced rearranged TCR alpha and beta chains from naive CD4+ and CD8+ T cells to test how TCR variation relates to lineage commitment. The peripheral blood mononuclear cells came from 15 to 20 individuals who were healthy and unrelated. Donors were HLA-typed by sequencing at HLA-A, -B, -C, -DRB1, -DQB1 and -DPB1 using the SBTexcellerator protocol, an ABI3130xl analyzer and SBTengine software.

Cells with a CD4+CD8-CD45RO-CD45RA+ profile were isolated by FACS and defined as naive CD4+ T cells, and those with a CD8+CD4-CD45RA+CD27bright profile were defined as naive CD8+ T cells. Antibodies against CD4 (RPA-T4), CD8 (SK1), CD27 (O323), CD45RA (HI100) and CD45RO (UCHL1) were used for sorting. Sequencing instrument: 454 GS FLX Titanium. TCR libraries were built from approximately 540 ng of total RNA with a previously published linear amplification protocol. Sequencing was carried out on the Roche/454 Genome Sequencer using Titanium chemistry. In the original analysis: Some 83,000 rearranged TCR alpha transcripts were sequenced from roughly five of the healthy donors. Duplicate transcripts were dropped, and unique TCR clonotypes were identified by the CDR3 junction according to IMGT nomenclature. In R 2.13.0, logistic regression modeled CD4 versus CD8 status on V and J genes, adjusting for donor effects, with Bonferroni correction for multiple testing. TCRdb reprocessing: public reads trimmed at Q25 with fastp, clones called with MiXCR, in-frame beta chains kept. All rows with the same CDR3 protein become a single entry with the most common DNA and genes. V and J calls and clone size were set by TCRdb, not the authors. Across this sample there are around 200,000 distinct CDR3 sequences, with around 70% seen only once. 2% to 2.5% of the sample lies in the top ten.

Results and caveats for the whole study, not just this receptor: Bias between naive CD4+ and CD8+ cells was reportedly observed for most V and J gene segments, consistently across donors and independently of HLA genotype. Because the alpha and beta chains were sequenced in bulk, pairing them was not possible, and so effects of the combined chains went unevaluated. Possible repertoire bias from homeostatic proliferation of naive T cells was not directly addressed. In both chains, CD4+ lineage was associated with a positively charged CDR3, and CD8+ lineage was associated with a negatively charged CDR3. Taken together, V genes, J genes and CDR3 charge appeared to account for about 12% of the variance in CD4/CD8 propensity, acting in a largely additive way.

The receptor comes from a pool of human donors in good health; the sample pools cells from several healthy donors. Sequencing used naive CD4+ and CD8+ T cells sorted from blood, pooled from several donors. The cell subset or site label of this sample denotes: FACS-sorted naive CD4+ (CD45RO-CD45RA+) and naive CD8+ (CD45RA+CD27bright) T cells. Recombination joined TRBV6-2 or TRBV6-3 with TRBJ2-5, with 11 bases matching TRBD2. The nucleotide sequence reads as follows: TGTGCCAGCAGGACCGATTTTTCAACTAGCGGGGGACTAGAGACCCAGTACTTC. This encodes CASRTDFSTSGGLETQYF.